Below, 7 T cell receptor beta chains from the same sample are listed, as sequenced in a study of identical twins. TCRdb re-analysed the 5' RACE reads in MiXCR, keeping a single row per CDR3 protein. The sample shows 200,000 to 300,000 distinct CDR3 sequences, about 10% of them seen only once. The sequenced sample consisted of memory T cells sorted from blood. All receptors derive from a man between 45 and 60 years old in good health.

As DNA, the CDR3 is TGTGCCAGCGCGGGACTAGCGGGTCTCCAAGAGACCCAGTACTTC. This translates into CASAGLAGLQETQYF. This sequence joins TRBV18 and TRBJ2-5; 12 bases fit TRBD2. This CDR3 contains 15 residues. Germline-derived CDR1 and CDR2 are KGHSH and LQKENI. After removal of 8 bases from V and 1 base from J, the junction contained 5 bases not matched to a gene.

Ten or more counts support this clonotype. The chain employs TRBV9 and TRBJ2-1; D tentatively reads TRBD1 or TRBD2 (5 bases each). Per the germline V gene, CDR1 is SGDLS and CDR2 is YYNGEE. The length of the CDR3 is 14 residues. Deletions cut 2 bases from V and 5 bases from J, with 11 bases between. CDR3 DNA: TGTGCCAGCAGCGTTGCTAGCAGGGACAATGAGCAGTTCTTC. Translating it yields CASSVASRDNEQFF.

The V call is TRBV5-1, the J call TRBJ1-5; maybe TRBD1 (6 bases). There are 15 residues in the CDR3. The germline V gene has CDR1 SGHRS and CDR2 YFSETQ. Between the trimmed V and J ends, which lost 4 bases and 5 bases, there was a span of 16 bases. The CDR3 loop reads CASSAGGGWDQPQHF. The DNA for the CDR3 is TGCGCCAGCAGCGCTGGTGGGGGCTGGGATCAGCCCCAGCATTTT.

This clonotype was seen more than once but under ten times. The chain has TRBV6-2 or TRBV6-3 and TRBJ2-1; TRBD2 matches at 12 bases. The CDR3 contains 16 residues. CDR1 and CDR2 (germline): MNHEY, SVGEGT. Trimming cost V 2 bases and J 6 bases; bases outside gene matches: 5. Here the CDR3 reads CASSYRTSGMGNEQFF. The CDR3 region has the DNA TGTGCCAGCAGTTACCGGACTAGCGGGATGGGCAATGAGCAGTTCTTC.

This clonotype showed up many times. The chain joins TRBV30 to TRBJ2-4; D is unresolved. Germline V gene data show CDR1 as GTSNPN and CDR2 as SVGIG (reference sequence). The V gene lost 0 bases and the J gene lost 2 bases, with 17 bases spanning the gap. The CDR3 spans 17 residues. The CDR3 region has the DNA TGTGCCTGGAGTGTACTTGGCGTCTCGAGAACCAAAAACATTCAGTACTTC. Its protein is CAWSVLGVSRTKNIQYF.

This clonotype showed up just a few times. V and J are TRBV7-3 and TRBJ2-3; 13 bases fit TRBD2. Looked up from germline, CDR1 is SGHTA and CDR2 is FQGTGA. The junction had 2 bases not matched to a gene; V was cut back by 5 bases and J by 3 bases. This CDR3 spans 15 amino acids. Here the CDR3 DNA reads TGTGCCAGCAGCATGACTAGCGGGAGGACAGATACGCAGTATTTT. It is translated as CASSMTSGRTDTQYF.

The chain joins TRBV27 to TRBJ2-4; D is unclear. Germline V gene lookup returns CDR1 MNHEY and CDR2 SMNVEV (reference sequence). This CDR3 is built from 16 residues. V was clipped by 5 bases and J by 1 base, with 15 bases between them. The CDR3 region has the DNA TGTGCCAGCAGTACCCAGCCGTCGTGGGCCAAAAACATTCAGTACTTC. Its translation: CASSTQPSWAKNIQYF.